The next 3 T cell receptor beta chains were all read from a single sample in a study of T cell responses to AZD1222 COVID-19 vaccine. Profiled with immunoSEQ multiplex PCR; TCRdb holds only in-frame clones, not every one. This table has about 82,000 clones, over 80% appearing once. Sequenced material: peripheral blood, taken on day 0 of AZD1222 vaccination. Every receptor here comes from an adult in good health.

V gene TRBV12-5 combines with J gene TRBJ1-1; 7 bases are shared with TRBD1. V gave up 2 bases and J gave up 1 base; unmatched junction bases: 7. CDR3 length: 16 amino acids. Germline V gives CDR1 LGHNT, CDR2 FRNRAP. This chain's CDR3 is CASGLPAGTENTEAFF. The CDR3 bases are TGTGCTAGTGGTTTGCCCGCCGGGACAGAGAACACTGAAGCTTTCTTT.

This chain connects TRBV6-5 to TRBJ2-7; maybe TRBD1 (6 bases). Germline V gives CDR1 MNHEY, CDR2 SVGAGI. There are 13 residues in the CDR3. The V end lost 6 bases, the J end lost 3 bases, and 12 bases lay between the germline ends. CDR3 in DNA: TGTGCCAGCAGCCCCGGACAGAACTACGAGCAGTACTTC. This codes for CASSPGQNYEQYF.

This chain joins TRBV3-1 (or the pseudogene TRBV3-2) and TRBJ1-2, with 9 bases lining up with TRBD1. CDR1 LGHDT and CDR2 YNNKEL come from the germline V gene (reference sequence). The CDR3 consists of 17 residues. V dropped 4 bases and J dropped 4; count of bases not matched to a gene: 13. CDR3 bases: TGTGCCAGCAGCCCACCGGGACAGGGATTCTGGGGCTATGGCTACACCTTC. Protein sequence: CASSPPGQGFWGYGYTF.